This T cell receptor (beta chain) was captured in a study of cytomegalovirus exposure and HLA in healthy donors. Here immunoSEQ multiplex PCR was the method, and the copy in TCRdb shows in-frame clones only, minus some. The sample lists roughly 270,000 clones; approximately 87% were seen once. V gave up 0 bases and J gave up 6 bases; unmatched junction bases: 3. Germline assignment: CDR1 SGHTA and CDR2 FQGNSA. The CDR3 length is 14 residues. Study outcomes and limitations: Three CMV-associated chains were confirmed in vitro to be specific for CMV antigens. The authors enumerated some 160 TCR beta chains as linked to cytomegalovirus. It was found in a later analysis that first-cohort TCR clusters tended to co-occur in the 120 validation repertoires.

Among the approximately 110 subjects of the validation cohort, separate from the roughly 700-subject first cohort, were the donors. On this clone itself: Antigen: not known.

The sample consisted of PBMCs. V gene TRBV7-2 combines with J gene TRBJ1-2, with 8 bases that match TRBD1. The receptor was isolated from a woman under 30 in good health and CMV-seronegative. DNA for the CDR3: TGTGCCAGCAGCTTAGCTTACAGGGGGAATGGCTACACCTTC. Translation gives CASSLAYRGNGYTF.